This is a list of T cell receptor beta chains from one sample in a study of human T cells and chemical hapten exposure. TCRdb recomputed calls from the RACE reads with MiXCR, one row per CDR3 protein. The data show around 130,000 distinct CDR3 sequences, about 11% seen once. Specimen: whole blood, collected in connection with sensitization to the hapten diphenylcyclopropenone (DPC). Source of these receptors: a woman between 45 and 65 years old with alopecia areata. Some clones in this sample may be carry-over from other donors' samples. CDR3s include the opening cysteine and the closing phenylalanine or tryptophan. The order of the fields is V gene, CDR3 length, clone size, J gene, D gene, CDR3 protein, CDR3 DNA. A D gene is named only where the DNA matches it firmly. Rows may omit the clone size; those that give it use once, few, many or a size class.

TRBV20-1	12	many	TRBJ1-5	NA	CSASQGIQPQHF	TGCAGTGCTAGTCAGGGGATACAGCCCCAGCATTTT
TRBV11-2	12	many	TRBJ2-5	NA	CASSSWEETQYF	TGTGCCAGCAGCTCATGGGAAGAGACCCAGTACTTC
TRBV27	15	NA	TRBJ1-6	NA	CASSPDRSRNSPLHF	TGTGCCAGCAGCCCCGACAGGTCTCGAAATTCACCCCTCCACTTT
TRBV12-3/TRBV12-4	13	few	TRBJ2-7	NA	CASSLGNSYEQYF	TGTGCCAGCAGTTTAGGTAATTCCTACGAGCAGTACTTC
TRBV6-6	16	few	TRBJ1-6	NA	CASSYSTELNNSPLHF	TGTGCCAGCAGTTACTCGACAGAGCTTAATAATTCACCCCTCCACTTT
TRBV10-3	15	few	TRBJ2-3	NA	CAIRGDLTSTDTQYF	TGTGCCATCAGAGGGGACTTAACTAGCACAGATACGCAGTATTTT
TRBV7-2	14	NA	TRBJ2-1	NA	CASSAPVDFDEQFF	TGTGCCAGCAGCGCACCGGTGGACTTCGATGAGCAGTTCTTC
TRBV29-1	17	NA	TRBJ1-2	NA	CSDEGDTGWTTNYGYTF	TGCAGCGACGAGGGGGACACAGGATGGACCACTAACTATGGCTACACCTTC
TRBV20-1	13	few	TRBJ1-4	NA	CSASTGGNEKLFF	TGCAGTGCTAGCACCGGGGGTAATGAAAAACTGTTTTTT
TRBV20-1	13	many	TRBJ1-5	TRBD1	CSALDRGRQPQHF	TGCAGTGCTTTGGACAGGGGCCGGCAGCCCCAGCATTTT
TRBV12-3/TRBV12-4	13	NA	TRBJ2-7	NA	CASSLTVPYEQYF	TGTGCCAGCAGTTTGACAGTCCCCTACGAGCAGTACTTC
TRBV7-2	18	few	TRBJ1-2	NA	CASSLAPGGLGNNYGYTF	TGTGCCAGCAGCTTAGCTCCGGGGGGGTTGGGGAACAACTATGGCTACACCTTC
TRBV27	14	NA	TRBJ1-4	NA	CASKDYLRSEKLFF	TGTGCCAGCAAAGATTACCTAAGGAGTGAAAAACTGTTTTTT
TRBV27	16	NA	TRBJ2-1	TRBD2	CASSLLLAGGYNEQFF	TGTGCCAGCAGTTTATTGTTAGCGGGAGGTTACAATGAGCAGTTCTTC
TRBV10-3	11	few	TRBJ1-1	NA	CAISESFEAFF	TGTGCCATCAGTGAGTCGTTTGAAGCTTTCTTT
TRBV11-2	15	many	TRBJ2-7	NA	CASSLGGRYSYEQYF	TGTGCCAGCAGCTTAGGGGGACGGTACTCCTACGAGCAGTACTTC
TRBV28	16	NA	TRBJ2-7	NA	CASTPGSVQSSYEQYF	TGTGCCAGCACCCCTGGTTCGGTCCAATCCTCCTACGAGCAGTACTTC
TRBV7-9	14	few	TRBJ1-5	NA	CASSSGLEGQPQHF	TGTGCCAGCAGCTCCGGACTGGAAGGGCAGCCCCAGCATTTT
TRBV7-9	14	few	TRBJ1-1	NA	CASSLARVNTEAFF	TGTGCCAGCAGCTTAGCACGCGTGAACACTGAAGCTTTCTTT
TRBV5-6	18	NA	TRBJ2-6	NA	CASSLGPLTSSGANVLTF	TGTGCCAGCAGCTTGGGGCCCCTTACTAGCTCTGGGGCCAACGTCCTGACTTTC
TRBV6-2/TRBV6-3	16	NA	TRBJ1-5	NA	CASSYPEGGCSQPQHF	TGTGCCAGCAGTTACCCGGAAGGGGGATGTTCGCAGCCCCAGCATTTT
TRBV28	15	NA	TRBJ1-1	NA	CASSFLDKPYTEAFF	TGTGCCAGCAGTTTCCTTGACAAACCATACACTGAAGCTTTCTTT
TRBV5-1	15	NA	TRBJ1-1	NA	CASSFRGSGNTEAFF	TGCGCCAGCAGCTTCCGAGGATCGGGGAACACTGAAGCTTTCTTT
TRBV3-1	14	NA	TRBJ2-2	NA	CASSQIPNTGELFF	TGTGCCAGCAGCCAAATCCCGAACACCGGGGAGCTGTTTTTT
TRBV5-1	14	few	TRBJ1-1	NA	CASSLSYVRAEAFF	TGCGCCAGCAGCTTGTCGTATGTGAGGGCTGAAGCTTTCTTT
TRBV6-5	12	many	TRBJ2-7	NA	CASRTGSYEQYF	TGTGCCAGCAGGACGGGTTCCTACGAGCAGTACTTC
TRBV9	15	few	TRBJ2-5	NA	CASSVGDSSIKTQYF	TGTGCCAGCAGCGTAGGGGACTCGAGTATAAAGACCCAGTACTTC
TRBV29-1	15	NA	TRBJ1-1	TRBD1	CSVYRNGQGSTEAFF	TGCAGCGTGTATCGGAATGGACAGGGGTCCACTGAAGCTTTCTTT
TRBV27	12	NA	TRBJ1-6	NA	CASSFNNSPLHF	TGTGCCAGCAGTTTTAATAATTCACCCCTCCACTTT
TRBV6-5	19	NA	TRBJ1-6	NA	CASSYSGLHISPYNSPLHF	TGTGCCAGCAGTTACTCGGGACTCCATATAAGCCCATATAATTCACCCCTCCACTTT
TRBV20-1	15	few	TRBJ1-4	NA	CSAPGRGSTNEKLFF	TGCAGTGCCCCCGGCCGAGGTTCAACTAATGAAAAACTGTTTTTT
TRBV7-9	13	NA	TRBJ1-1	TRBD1	CASTMTGRGVAFF	TGTGCCAGCACCATGACAGGGCGAGGGGTAGCTTTCTTT
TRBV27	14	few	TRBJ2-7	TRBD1	CASRRGQGASEQYF	TGTGCCAGCAGGAGGGGACAGGGGGCGTCCGAGCAGTACTTC
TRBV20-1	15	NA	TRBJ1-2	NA	CSAIPRYEGAYGYTF	TGCAGTGCTATCCCTCGGTACGAGGGAGCCTATGGCTACACCTTC
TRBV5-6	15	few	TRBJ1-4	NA	CASSLQGRLNEKLFF	TGTGCCAGCAGCCTACAGGGACGGCTAAATGAAAAACTGTTTTTT
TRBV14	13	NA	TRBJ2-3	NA	CANLATVTDTQYF	TGTGCCAACCTAGCGACAGTCACAGATACGCAGTATTTT
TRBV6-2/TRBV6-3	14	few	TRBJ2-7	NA	CASSYSISSYEQYF	TGTGCCAGCAGTTACTCGATCTCCTCCTACGAGCAGTACTTC
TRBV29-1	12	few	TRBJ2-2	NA	CSVDGLAGELFF	TGCAGCGTTGATGGTCTAGCGGGGGAGCTGTTTTTT
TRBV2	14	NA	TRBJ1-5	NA	CASSGGRGNQPQHF	TGTGCCAGCAGTGGTGGGAGAGGCAATCAGCCCCAGCATTTT
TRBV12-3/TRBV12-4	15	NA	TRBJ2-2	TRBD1	CASNDRGLNTGELFF	TGTGCCAGCAACGACAGGGGGCTAAACACCGGGGAGCTGTTTTTT
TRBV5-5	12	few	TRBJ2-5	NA	CASTLGSETQYF	TGTGCCAGCACCTTAGGATCCGAGACCCAGTACTTC
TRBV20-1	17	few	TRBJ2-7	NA	CSARGVGAAESSYEQYF	TGCAGTGCTAGGGGCGTGGGGGCGGCCGAGAGCTCCTACGAGCAGTACTTC
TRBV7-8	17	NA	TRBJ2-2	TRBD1	CASSNPPRGLNTGELFF	TGTGCCAGCTCCAACCCCCCCAGGGGGTTGAACACCGGGGAGCTGTTTTTT
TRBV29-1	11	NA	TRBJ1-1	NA	CSVGGGPAAFF	TGCAGCGTTGGGGGGGGGCCGGCTGCTTTCTTT
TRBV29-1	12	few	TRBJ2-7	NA	CSATAMSYEQYF	TGCAGCGCGACTGCGATGTCCTACGAGCAGTACTTC
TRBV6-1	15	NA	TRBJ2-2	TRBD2	CASSKRGLEGGELFF	TGTGCCAGCAGTAAAAGGGGACTAGAAGGCGGGGAGCTGTTTTTT
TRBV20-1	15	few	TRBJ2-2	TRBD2	CSASRLAGGTGELFF	TGCAGTGCTAGTCGGCTAGCGGGAGGAACCGGGGAGCTGTTTTTT
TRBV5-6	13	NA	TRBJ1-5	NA	CASSLTANQPQHF	TGTGCCAGCAGCTTGACAGCTAATCAGCCCCAGCATTTT
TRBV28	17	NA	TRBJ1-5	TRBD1	CASSPLAGQFVNQPQHF	TGTGCCAGCAGTCCCCTTGCGGGACAGTTTGTCAATCAGCCCCAGCATTTT
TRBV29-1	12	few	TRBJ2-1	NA	CSVGISVRGQFF	TGCAGCGTGGGGATTAGTGTTAGGGGGCAGTTCTTC
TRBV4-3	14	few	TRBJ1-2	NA	CASSQETGNYGYTF	TGCGCCAGCAGCCAAGAAACGGGAAACTATGGCTACACCTTC
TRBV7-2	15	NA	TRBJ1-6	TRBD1	CASSLAGTGPSPLHF	TGTGCCAGCAGCTTAGCGGGGACAGGGCCCTCACCCCTCCACTTT
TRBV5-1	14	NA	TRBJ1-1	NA	CASSLVGGSTEAFF	TGCGCCAGCAGCTTGGTGGGGGGGAGCACTGAAGCTTTCTTT
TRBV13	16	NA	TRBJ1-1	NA	CASSELTGSANTEAFF	TGTGCCAGCAGCGAGTTGACAGGTTCAGCGAACACTGAAGCTTTCTTT
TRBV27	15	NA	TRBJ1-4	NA	CASSLGGRGVEKLFF	TGTGCCAGCAGTTTAGGGGGCAGGGGAGTTGAAAAACTGTTTTTT
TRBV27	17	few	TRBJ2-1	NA	CASRPGGSSGVWREQFF	TGTGCCAGCAGACCGGGCGGTAGTAGCGGCGTTTGGCGGGAGCAGTTCTTC
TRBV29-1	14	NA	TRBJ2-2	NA	CSVEGVRGTGELFF	TGCAGCGTTGAGGGGGTGCGCGGCACCGGGGAGCTGTTTTTT
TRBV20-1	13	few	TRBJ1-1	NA	CSARDEVYTEAFF	TGCAGTGCTAGAGATGAGGTGTACACTGAAGCTTTCTTT
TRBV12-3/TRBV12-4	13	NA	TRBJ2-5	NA	CASSFGVQETQYF	TGTGCCAGCAGTTTCGGAGTACAAGAGACCCAGTACTTC